What follows are 3 T cell receptor beta chains derived from one specimen sequenced in a study of blood T cell repertoires in COVID-19. Generated by immunoSEQ multiplex PCR, the TCRdb table keeps only in-frame clones and is missing some. The sample lists approximately 66,000 clones; over 75% were seen once. The material sequenced was peripheral blood. Receptor source: a man aged 55 to 69 with acute or convalescent COVID-19.

The chain carries TRBV28 and TRBJ2-2; 9 positions agree with TRBD1. Germline V gene data show CDR1 as MDHEN and CDR2 as SYDVKM. The CDR3 consists of 14 residues. Trimming at V came to 6 bases and at J to 4 bases, leaving 3 bases not matched to a gene. The CDR3 spells CASRKTGGTGELFF. Here the CDR3 DNA reads TGTGCCAGCAGAAAGACAGGGGGCACCGGGGAGCTGTTTTTT.

The chain is built from TRBV27 and TRBJ2-2; D remains ambiguous. The length of the CDR3 is 14 residues. Germline assignment: CDR1 MNHEY and CDR2 SMNVEV (reference sequence). Trimming stripped 7 bases from V and 6 bases from J, with 15 bases between. CDR3 bases: TGTGCCAGCACGACCTTGGGCTCAGCCGGGGAGCTGTTTTTT. This gives the protein CASTTLGSAGELFF.

The chain combines TRBV15 with TRBJ1-1; D remains ambiguous. Trimming removed 0 bases at V and 4 bases at J, with 12 bases between. CDR1 is LNHNV, CDR2 YYDKDF, per germline (reference sequence). The CDR3 sequence is 15 residues long. CDR3 DNA: TGTGCCACCAGCAGAGAACGAGGGATCGGCACTGAAGCTTTCTTT. This encodes CATSRERGIGTEAFF.